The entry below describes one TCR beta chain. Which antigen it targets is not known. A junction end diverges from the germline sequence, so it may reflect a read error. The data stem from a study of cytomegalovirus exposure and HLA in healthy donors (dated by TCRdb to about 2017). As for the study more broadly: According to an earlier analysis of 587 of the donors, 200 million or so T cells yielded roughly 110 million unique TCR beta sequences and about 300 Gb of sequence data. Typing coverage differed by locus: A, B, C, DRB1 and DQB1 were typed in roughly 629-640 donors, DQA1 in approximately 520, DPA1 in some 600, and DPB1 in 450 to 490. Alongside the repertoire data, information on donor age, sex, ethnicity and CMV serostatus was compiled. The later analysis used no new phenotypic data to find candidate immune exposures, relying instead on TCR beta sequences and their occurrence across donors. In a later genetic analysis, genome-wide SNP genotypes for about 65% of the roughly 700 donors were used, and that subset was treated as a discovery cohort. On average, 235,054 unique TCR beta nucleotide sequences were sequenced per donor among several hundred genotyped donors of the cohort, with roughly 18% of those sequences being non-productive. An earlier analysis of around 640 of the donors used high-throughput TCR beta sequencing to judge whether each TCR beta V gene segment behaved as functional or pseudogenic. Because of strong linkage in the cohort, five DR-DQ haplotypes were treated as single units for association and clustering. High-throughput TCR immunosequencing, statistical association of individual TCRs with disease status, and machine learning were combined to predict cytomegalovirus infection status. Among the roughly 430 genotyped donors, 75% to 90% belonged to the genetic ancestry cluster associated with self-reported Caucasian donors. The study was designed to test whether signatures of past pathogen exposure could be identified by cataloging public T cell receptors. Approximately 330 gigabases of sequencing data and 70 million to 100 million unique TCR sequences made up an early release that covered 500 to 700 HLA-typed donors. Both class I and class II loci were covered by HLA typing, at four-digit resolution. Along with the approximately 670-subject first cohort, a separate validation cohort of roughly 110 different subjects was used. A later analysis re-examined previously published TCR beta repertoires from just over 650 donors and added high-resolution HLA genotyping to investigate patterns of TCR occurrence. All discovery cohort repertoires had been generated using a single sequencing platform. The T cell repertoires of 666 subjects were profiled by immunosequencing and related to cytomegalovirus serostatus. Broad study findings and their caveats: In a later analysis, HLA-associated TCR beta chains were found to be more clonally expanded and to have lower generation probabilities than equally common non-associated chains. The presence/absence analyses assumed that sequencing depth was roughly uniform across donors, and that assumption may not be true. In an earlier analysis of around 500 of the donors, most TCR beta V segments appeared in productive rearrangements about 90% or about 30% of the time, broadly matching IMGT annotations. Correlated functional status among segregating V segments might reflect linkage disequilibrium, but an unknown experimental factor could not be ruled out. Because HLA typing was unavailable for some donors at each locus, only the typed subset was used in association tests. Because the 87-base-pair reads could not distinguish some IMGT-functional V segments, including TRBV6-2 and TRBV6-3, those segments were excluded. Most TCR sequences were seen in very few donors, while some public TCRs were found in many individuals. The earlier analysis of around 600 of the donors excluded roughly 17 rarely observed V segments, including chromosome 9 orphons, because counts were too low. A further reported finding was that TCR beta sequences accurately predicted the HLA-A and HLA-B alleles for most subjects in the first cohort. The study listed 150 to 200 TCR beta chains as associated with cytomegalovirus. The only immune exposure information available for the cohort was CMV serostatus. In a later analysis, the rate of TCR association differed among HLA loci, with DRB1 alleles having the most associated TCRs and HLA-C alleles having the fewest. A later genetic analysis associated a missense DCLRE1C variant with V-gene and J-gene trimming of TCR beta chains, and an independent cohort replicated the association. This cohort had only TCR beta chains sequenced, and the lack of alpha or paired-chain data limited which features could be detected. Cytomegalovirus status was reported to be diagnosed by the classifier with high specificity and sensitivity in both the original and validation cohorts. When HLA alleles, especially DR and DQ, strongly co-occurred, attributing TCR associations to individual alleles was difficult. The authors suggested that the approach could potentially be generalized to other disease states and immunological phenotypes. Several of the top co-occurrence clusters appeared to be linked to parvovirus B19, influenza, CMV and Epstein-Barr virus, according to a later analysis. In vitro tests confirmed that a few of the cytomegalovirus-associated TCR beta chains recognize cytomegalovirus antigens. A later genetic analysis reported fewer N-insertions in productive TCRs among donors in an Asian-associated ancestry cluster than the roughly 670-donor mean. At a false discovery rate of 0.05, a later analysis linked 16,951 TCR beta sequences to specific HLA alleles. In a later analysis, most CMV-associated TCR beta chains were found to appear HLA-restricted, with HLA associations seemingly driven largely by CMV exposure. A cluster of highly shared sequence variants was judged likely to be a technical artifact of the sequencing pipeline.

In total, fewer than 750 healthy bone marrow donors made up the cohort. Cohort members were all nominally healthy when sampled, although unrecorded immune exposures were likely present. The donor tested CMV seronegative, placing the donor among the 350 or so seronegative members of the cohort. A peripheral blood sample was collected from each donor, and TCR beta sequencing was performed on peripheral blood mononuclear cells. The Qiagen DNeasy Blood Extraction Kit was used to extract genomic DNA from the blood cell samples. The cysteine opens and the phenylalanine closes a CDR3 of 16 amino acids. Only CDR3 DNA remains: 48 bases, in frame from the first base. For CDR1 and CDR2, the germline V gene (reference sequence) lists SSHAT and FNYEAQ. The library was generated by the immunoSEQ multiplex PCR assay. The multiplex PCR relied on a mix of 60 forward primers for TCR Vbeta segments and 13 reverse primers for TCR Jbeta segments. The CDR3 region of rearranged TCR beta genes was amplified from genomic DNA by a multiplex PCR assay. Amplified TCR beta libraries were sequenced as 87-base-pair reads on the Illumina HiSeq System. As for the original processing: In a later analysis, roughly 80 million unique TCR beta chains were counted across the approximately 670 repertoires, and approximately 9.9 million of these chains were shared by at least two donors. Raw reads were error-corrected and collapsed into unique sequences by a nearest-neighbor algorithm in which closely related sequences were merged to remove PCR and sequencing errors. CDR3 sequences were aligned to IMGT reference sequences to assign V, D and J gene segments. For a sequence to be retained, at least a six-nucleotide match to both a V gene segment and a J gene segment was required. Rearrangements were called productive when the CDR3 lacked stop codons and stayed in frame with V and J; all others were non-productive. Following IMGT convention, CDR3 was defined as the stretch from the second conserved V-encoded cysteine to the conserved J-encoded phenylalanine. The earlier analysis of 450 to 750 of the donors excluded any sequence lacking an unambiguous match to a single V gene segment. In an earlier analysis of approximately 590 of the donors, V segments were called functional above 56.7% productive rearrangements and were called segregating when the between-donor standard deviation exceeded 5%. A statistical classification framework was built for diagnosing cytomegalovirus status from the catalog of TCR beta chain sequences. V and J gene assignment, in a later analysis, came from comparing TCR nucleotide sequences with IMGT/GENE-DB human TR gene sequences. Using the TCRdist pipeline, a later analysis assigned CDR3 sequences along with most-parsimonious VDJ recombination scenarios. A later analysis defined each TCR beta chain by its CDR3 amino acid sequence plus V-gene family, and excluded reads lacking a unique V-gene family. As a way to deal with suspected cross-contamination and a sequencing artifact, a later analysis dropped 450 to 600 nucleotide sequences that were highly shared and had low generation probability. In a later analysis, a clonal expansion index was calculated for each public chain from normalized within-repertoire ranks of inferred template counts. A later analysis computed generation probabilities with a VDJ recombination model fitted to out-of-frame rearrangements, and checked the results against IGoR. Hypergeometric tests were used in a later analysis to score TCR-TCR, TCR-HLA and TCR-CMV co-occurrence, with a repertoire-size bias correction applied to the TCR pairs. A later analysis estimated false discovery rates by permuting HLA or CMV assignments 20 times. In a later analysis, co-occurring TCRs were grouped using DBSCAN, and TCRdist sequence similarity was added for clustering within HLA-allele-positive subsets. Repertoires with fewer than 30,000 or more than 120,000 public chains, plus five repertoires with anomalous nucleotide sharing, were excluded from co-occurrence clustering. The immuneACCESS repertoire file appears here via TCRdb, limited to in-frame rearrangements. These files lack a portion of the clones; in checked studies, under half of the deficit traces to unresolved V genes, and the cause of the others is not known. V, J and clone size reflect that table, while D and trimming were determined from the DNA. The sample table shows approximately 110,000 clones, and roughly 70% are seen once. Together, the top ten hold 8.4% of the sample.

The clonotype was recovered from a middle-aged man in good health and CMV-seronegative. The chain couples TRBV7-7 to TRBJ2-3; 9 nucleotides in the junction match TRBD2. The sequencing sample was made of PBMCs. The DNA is TGTGCTAGCAGCTTAGGTGGGGGACTAGCCGTGGATACGCAGTATTTT. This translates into CASSLGGGLAVDTQYF.